Each of the 22 T cell receptor beta chains below was sequenced from the same sample in a study of shared clonotypes between healthy human individuals. Using immunoSEQ multiplex PCR, the repertoire was profiled, and TCRdb retains in-frame clones only, with some absent. Here the sample spans approximately 620,000 clones, around 97% being singletons. The sequencing sample was made of naive CD4+ T cells sorted from blood. Subset given: CD45RA+ positively selected. These receptors came from a woman in her 30s in good health.

V gene TRBV19 combines with J gene TRBJ1-2; 10 bases match TRBD1. Germline V CDR1 and CDR2: LNHDA, SQIVND (reference sequence). This CDR3 is built from 15 residues. Trimming removed 3 bases from V and 4 bases from J; junction bases left unmatched: 5. The CDR3 DNA sequence: TGTGCCAGTAGTATGGGGACAGGGGAGTTCTATGGCTACACCTTC. This codes for CASSMGTGEFYGYTF.

The V and J genes are TRBV5-5 and TRBJ1-1; TRBD1 aligns across 9 bases. The V gene's germline CDR1 is SGHKS and CDR2 YYEKEE (reference sequence). V lost 5 bases, J lost 6 bases, and 8 bases stayed unmatched. The CDR3 has 14 residues. The CDR3 loop reads CASSFWRDRAEAFF. The CDR3 DNA follows: TGTGCCAGCAGTTTTTGGCGGGACAGGGCTGAAGCTTTCTTT. Full variable domain (missing parts from reference TRBV5-5 and TRBJ1-1): DAGVTQSPTHLIKTRGQQVTLRCSPISGHKSVSWYQQVLGQGPQFIFQYYEKEERGRGNFPDRFSARQFPNYSSELNVNALLLGDSALYLCASSFWRDRAEAFFGQGTRLTVV.

The chain uses TRBV5-1 and TRBJ2-5, with a weak D call TRBD1 (6 bases). Germline V gene lookup returns CDR1 SGHRS and CDR2 YFSETQ. This CDR3 is built from 14 residues. V was shortened by 3 bases and J by 0 bases, with 9 bases between the two germline ends. The CDR3 loop is CASSSTGNQETQYF. Here the CDR3 DNA reads TGCGCCAGCAGCTCAACAGGGAACCAAGAGACCCAGTACTTC.

This CDR3 is CASSRGRSSTDTQYF. Here the CDR3 DNA reads TGTGCCAGCAGCCGAGGGCGCAGTAGCACAGATACGCAGTATTTT. J is TRBJ2-3 and V is TRBV7-6; TRBD2 might be the D (5 bases). Germline V gives CDR1 SGHVS, CDR2 FNYEAQ. The CDR3 consists of 15 residues. V was shortened by 5 bases and J by 0 bases, with 12 bases between the two germline ends. Full variable domain (outside the CDR3, taken from reference TRBV7-6 and TRBJ2-3): GAGVSQSPRYKVTKRGQDVALRCDPISGHVSLYWYRQALGQGPEFLTYFNYEAQQDKSGLPNDRFSAERPEGSISTLTIQRTEQRDSAMYRCASSRGRSSTDTQYFGPGTRLTVL.

The gene calls are TRBV6-5 and TRBJ1-2, with D perhaps TRBD1 (6 bases). Germline CDR1 is MNHEY and CDR2 is SVGAGI. V lost 0 bases to trimming and J lost 8 bases, with 13 bases between them. The CDR3 runs 14 residues. CDR3 sequence reads: CASSYSPGDHGYTF. The CDR3 bases are TGTGCCAGCAGTTACTCACCAGGGGATCACGGCTACACCTTC.

CDR3 DNA sequence: TGTGCCAGCACCTCCGACAGGCTAACCTACGAGCAGTACTTC. Translated, it gives CASTSDRLTYEQYF. J is TRBJ2-7 and V is TRBV6-1; a possible D gene is TRBD1 (6 bases). CDR3 length: 14 residues. Germline values: CDR1 MNHNS, CDR2 SASEGT. V was trimmed by 7 bases and J by 2 bases, leaving 15 bases between them.

The V and J genes are TRBV18 and TRBJ2-5; TRBD2 aligns across 9 bases. CDR1 is KGHSH, CDR2 LQKENI, per germline. V lost 2 bases, J lost 0 bases, and 1 base stayed unmatched. The CDR3 runs to 15 residues. The DNA for the CDR3 is TGTGCCAGCTCACCAGCGGGAGGGAACCAAGAGACCCAGTACTTC. This translates into CASSPAGGNQETQYF.

The CDR3 is CASSLAYNEQFF. The CDR3 DNA sequence: TGTGCCAGCAGTTTAGCGTACAATGAGCAGTTCTTC. The rearrangement joins TRBV2 to TRBJ2-1; maybe TRBD2 (5 bases). Germline CDR1 is SNHLY and CDR2 is FYNNEI. With 5 bases removed from V and 4 bases from J, the gap between germline ends came to 6 bases. The CDR3 extends over 12 amino acids.

The chain joins TRBV11-2 to TRBJ2-5; TRBD1 is a possible D gene (5 bases). The CDR3 runs to 15 residues. V was cut by 4 bases and J by 5 bases, with 17 bases left in between. Germline V gene data show CDR1 as SGHAT and CDR2 as FQNNGV. This chain's CDR3 is CASSSRTRVGETQYF. The CDR3 DNA reads TGTGCCAGCAGCTCACGGACCAGGGTTGGCGAGACCCAGTACTTC.

As regards this clone: The same CDR3 also results from other DNA sequences found in this sample. The V call is TRBV30, the J call TRBJ2-3; D perhaps matches TRBD1 (6 bases). V was trimmed by 0 bases and J by 0 bases, leaving 7 bases between them. Per the germline V gene, CDR1 is GTSNPN and CDR2 is SVGIG (reference sequence). The CDR3 covers 14 residues. The CDR3 loop reads CAWSVGGSTDTQYF. The CDR3 nucleotides are TGTGCCTGGAGTGTAGGGGGTAGCACAGATACGCAGTATTTT.

The chain is built from TRBV7-9 and TRBJ2-1; D is tentatively TRBD1 or TRBD2 (5 bases each). Germline-derived CDR1 and CDR2 are SEHNR and FQNEAQ (reference sequence). CDR3 size: 12 residues. Trimming left V 4 bases short and J 15 bases short, with 16 bases between. DNA of the CDR3: TGTGCCAGCAGCTCCCAAGGGACCGTTCTGTTCTTC. It yields the protein CASSSQGTVLFF.

The chain couples TRBV5-1 to TRBJ2-7; D is unclear. Deletions cut 4 bases from V and 0 bases from J, with 14 bases between. Looked up from germline, CDR1 is SGHRS and CDR2 is YFSETQ. The CDR3 is 15 amino acids. The CDR3 spells CASSPSQPSSYEQYF. The CDR3 DNA sequence: TGCGCCAGCAGCCCCAGTCAACCTAGCTCCTACGAGCAGTACTTC. Variable domain in full (rest from reference TRBV5-1 and TRBJ2-7): KAGVTQTPRYLIKTRGQQVTLSCSPISGHRSVSWYQQTPGQGLQFLFEYFSETQRNKGNFPGRFSGRQFSNSRSEMNVSTLELGDSALYLCASSPSQPSSYEQYFGPGTRLTVT.

The V gene is TRBV18, the J gene TRBJ2-1; 7 nucleotides agree with TRBD2. The V segment lost 5 bases and the J segment 9 bases; nucleotides outside the gene matches: 10. The CDR3 has 14 residues. Germline V gene sequence: CDR1 KGHSH, CDR2 LQKENI. CDR3 sequence reads: CASSVREDGSEQFF. The CDR3 region has the DNA TGTGCCAGCTCAGTCCGGGAGGATGGGAGTGAGCAGTTCTTC. The complete variable domain, with remaining parts taken from reference TRBV18 and TRBJ2-1, reads NAGVMQNPRHLVRRRGQEARLRCSPMKGHSHVYWYRQLPEEGLKFMVYLQKENIIDESGMPKERFSAEFPKEGPSILRIQQVVRGDSAAYFCASSVREDGSEQFFGPGTRLTVL.

The genes are TRBV6-1 and TRBJ2-7; perhaps TRBD1 as D (6 bases). CDR1 is MNHNS and CDR2 is SASEGT in the germline V gene. The CDR3 totals 13 residues. The ends were cut back, 0 bases at V and 6 bases at J, with 9 bases in the middle. The chain's CDR3 is CASSEALTGEQYF. The CDR3 DNA sequence: TGTGCCAGCAGTGAAGCATTGACAGGCGAGCAGTACTTC.

This rearrangement joins TRBV28 to TRBJ1-1; D remains unclear. V dropped 2 bases and J dropped 1 base, with 5 bases sitting between them. The V gene's germline CDR1 is MDHEN and CDR2 SYDVKM. The CDR3 runs to 13 residues. The CDR3 is CASSLGKNTEAFF. As DNA, the CDR3 is TGTGCCAGCAGTTTAGGTAAGAACACTGAAGCTTTCTTT.

This chain connects TRBV2 to TRBJ1-2; D unclear. The CDR3 length is 12 residues. The germline CDR1 and CDR2 sequences are SNHLY and FYNNEI. CDR3 DNA: TGTGCGAGCCGGGATCCTAACTATGGCTACACCTTC. Translating gives CASRDPNYGYTF.

V is TRBV7-2 and J is TRBJ2-1; 7 bases map to TRBD2. The CDR3 sequence is 16 residues long. Germline CDR1 is SGHTA and CDR2 is FQGNSA. V shed 1 base, J shed 2 bases, and the junction held 5 bases outside the gene matches. The CDR3 DNA follows: TGTGCCAGCAGCTTAGTCTCTAGCGGAGCCTACAATGAGCAGTTCTTC. Amino acid sequence: CASSLVSSGAYNEQFF.

The chain links TRBV13 to TRBJ2-7, with 8 bases identical to TRBD2. With 7 bases clipped from V and 4 bases from J, the junction kept 6 bases outside the gene matches. The germline V gene has CDR1 PRHDT and CDR2 FYEKMQ (reference sequence). CDR3 length: 13 amino acids. The CDR3 region has the DNA TGTGCCAGCACGAAGCGGGAGAGGTACGAGCAGTACTTC. Its translation: CASTKRERYEQYF.

J is TRBJ1-1 and V is TRBV5-1; 9 bases map to TRBD1. The germline V gene has CDR1 SGHRS and CDR2 YFSETQ. The junction had 21 bases not matched to a gene; V was cut back by 1 base and J by 2 bases. The CDR3 covers 21 residues. CDR3 residues: CASSLRGITGQGNFPNTEAFF. CDR3 in DNA: TGCGCCAGCAGCTTGAGGGGAATCACGGGACAGGGCAATTTCCCTAACACTGAAGCTTTCTTT.

V is TRBV5-1 and J is TRBJ2-7; D is possibly TRBD1 or TRBD2 (5 bases each). V gave up 3 bases and J gave up 0 bases, with 16 bases separating them. The CDR3 extends over 16 amino acids. Germline CDR1 reads SGHRS; CDR2 reads YFSETQ. DNA for the CDR3: TGCGCCAGCAGCTCCTACTTTTCAGGGACCTCCTACGAGCAGTACTTC. This gives the protein CASSSYFSGTSYEQYF.

The chain links TRBV5-4 to TRBJ2-1; D remains unclear. CDR1 and CDR2 (germline): SGHNT, YYREEE (reference sequence). The CDR3 has 14 residues. The V gene lost 3 bases and the J gene lost 6 bases, with 13 bases spanning the gap. The CDR3 is CASSSTLTANEQFF. The CDR3 coding sequence is TGTGCCAGCAGCTCGACTCTTACTGCCAATGAGCAGTTCTTC.

The chain joins TRBV19 to TRBJ2-2; TRBD1 might be the D (5 bases). Trimming removed 5 bases at V and 1 base at J, with 14 bases between. This CDR3 has 16 amino acids. CDR1 is LNHDA and CDR2 is SQIVND in the germline V gene (reference sequence). CDR3 loop: CASSGAAKENTGELFF. The CDR3 nucleotides read TGTGCCAGTAGTGGGGCGGCCAAGGAGAACACCGGGGAGCTGTTTTTT. The variable domain in full, completed from reference TRBV19 and TRBJ2-2, reads DGGITQSPKYLFRKEGQNVTLSCEQNLNHDAMYWYRQDPGQGLRLIYYSQIVNDFQKGDIAEGYSVSREKKESFPLTVTSAQKNPTAFYLCASSGAAKENTGELFFGEGSRLTVL.